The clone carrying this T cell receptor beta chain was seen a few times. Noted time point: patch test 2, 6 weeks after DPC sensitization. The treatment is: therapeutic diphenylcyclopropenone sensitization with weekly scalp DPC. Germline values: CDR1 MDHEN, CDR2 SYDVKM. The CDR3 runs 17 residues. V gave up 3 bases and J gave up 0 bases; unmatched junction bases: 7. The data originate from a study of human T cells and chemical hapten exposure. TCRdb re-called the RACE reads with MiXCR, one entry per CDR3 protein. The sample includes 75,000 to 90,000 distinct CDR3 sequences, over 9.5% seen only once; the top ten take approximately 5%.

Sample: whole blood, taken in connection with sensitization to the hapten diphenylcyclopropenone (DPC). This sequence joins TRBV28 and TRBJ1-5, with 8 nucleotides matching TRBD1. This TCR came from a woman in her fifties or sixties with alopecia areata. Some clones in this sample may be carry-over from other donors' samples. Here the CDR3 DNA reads TGTGCCAGCAGTTTGACCGGGACAGGCGTTAGCAATCAGCCCCAGCATTTT. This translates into CASSLTGTGVSNQPQHF. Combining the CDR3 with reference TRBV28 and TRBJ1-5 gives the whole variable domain DVKVTQSSRYLVKRTGEKVFLECVQDMDHENMFWYRQDPGLGLRLIYFSYDVKMKEKGDIPEGYSVSREKKERFSLILESASTNQTSMYLCASSLTGTGVSNQPQHFGDGTRLSIL.